The 28 T cell receptor beta chains in this list originate from one sample, sequenced in a study of T cells in localized non-small cell lung cancer. The table came from immunoSEQ multiplex PCR; TCRdb's copy has only in-frame clones and leaves some out. The data hold approximately 35,000 clones, with around 92% observed a single time. Sample: peripheral blood, taken before any cancer treatment. Receptor source: a female donor older than 55 with stage I lung adenocarcinoma.

The V gene is TRBV19, the J gene TRBJ1-6, with D unclear. The CDR3 contains 17 residues. Trimming took off 3 bases at V and 6 bases at J, with 18 bases between the two ends. CDR1 is LNHDA, CDR2 SQIVND, per germline (reference sequence). CDR3 sequence reads: CASSIAQALFPNSPLHF. CDR3 DNA sequence: TGTGCCAGTAGTATTGCCCAGGCGCTCTTTCCTAATTCACCCCTCCACTTT.

V gene TRBV5-6 combines with J gene TRBJ1-6; 7 nucleotides agree with TRBD1. Germline loops: CDR1 SGHDT, CDR2 YYEEEE. The CDR3 consists of 15 residues. The V and J ends lost 4 bases and 7 bases, in that order; junction bases with no gene match: 8. CDR3 residues: CASSNFDRENSPLHF. The CDR3 bases are TGTGCCAGCAGCAACTTCGACAGGGAAAATTCACCCCTCCACTTT. Drawing the rest from reference TRBV5-6 and TRBJ1-6, the complete variable domain is DAGVTQSPTHLIKTRGQQVTLRCSPKSGHDTVSWYQQALGQGPQFIFQYYEEEERQRGNFPDRFSGHQFPNYSSELNVNALLLGDSALYLCASSNFDRENSPLHFGNGTRLTVT.

This chain joins TRBV5-4 and TRBJ2-1; D gene ambiguous. Germline CDR1 SGHNT, CDR2 YYREEE (reference sequence). The CDR3 loop spans 12 amino acids. Trimming removed 3 bases at V and 7 bases at J, with 8 bases between. The CDR3 loop reads CASSSLENEQFF. CDR3 sequence (DNA): TGTGCCAGCAGCTCGCTTGAGAATGAGCAGTTCTTC.

The rearrangement joins TRBV12-5 to TRBJ2-5, with TRBD2 as a possible D gene (5 bases). The CDR3 sequence is 13 residues long. Germline CDR1 is LGHNT and CDR2 is FRNRAP. The V gene lost 6 bases and the J gene lost 5 bases, with 13 bases spanning the gap. Here the CDR3 reads CASGSLRAETQYF. CDR3 nucleotides: TGTGCTAGTGGATCACTGCGGGCGGAGACCCAGTACTTC.

The rearrangement uses TRBV2 and TRBJ1-3; 7 bases map to TRBD1. This CDR3 has 14 residues. Germline V lookup: CDR1 SNHLY, CDR2 FYNNEI. Trimming removed 4 bases from V and 6 bases from J; junction bases left unmatched: 6. CDR3 in DNA: TGTGCCAGCAGTGTGGGGACAGTGACAAACACCATATATTTT. Its protein is CASSVGTVTNTIYF. Looking up the rest from reference TRBV2 and TRBJ1-3 gives the full variable domain: EPEVTQTPSHQVTQMGQEVILRCVPISNHLYFYWYRQILGQKVEFLVSFYNNEISEKSEIFDDQFSVERPDGSNFTLKIRSTKLEDSAMYFCASSVGTVTNTIYFGEGSWLTVV.

The chain recombines TRBV5-1 with TRBJ2-3; 10 bases match TRBD2. The germline V gene encodes CDR1 SGHRS and CDR2 YFSETQ. The CDR3 is 16 amino acids. The junction had 10 bases not matched to a gene; V was cut back by 4 bases and J by 5 bases. DNA of the CDR3: TGCGCCAGCAGCCAACGCACAGCGGGGGGGGGAGATACGCAGTATTTT. Translating it yields CASSQRTAGGGDTQYF.

This chain connects TRBV5-1 to TRBJ2-2; 7 nucleotides line up with TRBD2. V dropped 5 bases and J dropped 4; count of bases not matched to a gene: 5. This CDR3 comprises 14 residues. CDR1 and CDR2 from the germline V gene are SGHRS and YFSETQ. The CDR3 here is CASRPGGLTGELFF. The CDR3 region has the DNA TGCGCCAGCAGGCCGGGGGGTCTCACCGGGGAGCTGTTTTTT.

CDR3 coding DNA: TGTGCCAGCAGCTTAGAACGGGACAAACGAAACACCATATATTTT. Translated, it gives CASSLERDKRNTIYF. The chain has TRBV7-2 and TRBJ1-3; weak D call: TRBD1 (6 bases). Germline V gene data show CDR1 as SGHTA and CDR2 as FQGNSA. The V end lost 1 base, the J end lost 5 bases, and 12 bases lay between the germline ends. The CDR3 extends over 15 amino acids.

The V gene is TRBV7-9, the J gene TRBJ2-1; no clear D. This CDR3 is built from 12 residues. V was trimmed by 4 bases and J by 6 bases, leaving 7 bases between them. CDR1 SEHNR and CDR2 FQNEAQ come from the germline V gene (reference sequence). CDR3 loop: CASSSMSNEQFF. The CDR3 nucleotides are TGTGCCAGCAGCTCCATGTCCAATGAGCAGTTCTTC.

This clone was detected a few times. In DNA form, the CDR3 reads TGCGCCAGCAGTGGGAACACTGAAGCTTTCTTT. This translates into CASSGNTEAFF. The chain recombines TRBV10-1 with TRBJ1-1; no firm D call. The V end lost 4 bases, the J end lost 1 base, and 1 base lay between the germline ends. Germline V CDR1 and CDR2: WNHNN, SYGVQD (reference sequence). The CDR3 is 11 amino acids.

This rearrangement joins TRBV19 to TRBJ2-3; TRBD2 is a possible D gene (5 bases). V lost 1 base and J 4 bases, leaving 12 bases between the germline ends. Germline CDR1 reads LNHDA; CDR2 reads SQIVND (reference sequence). The length of the CDR3 is 15 residues. The CDR3 nucleotides are TGTGCCAGTAGTATAGCACTGTGGGGAGCAGATACGCAGTATTTT. Translation: CASSIALWGADTQYF.

The chain couples TRBV9 to TRBJ2-2; D not certain. The CDR3 extends over 14 amino acids. Germline-derived CDR1 and CDR2 are SGDLS and YYNGEE. Trimming removed 0 bases at V and 0 bases at J, with 3 bases between. As DNA, the CDR3 is TGTGCCAGCAGCGTAGCTTCGAACACCGGGGAGCTGTTTTTT. The encoded protein is CASSVASNTGELFF.

This clone was seen a single time. The chain is built from TRBV13 and TRBJ1-1; possibly TRBD1 for D (5 bases). CDR3 length equals 15 residues. Germline CDR1 and CDR2: PRHDT and FYEKMQ (reference sequence). The V end lost 4 bases, the J end lost 1 base, and 13 bases lay between the germline ends. The chain's CDR3 is CASSYWGGANTEAFF. The CDR3, as DNA: TGTGCCAGCAGCTACTGGGGGGGTGCGAACACTGAAGCTTTCTTT.

This rearrangement joins TRBV2 to TRBJ2-3, with 7 bases matching TRBD2. The CDR3 loop spans 16 amino acids. Trimming cost V 2 bases and J 1 base; bases outside gene matches: 6. CDR1 and CDR2 from the germline V gene are SNHLY and FYNNEI. CDR3 in DNA: TGTGCCAGCAGTGAAACCCCGGCGGGGGGCACAGATACGCAGTATTTT. The encoded protein is CASSETPAGGTDTQYF. The entire variable domain, with the rest obtained from reference TRBV2 and TRBJ2-3, is as follows: EPEVTQTPSHQVTQMGQEVILRCVPISNHLYFYWYRQILGQKVEFLVSFYNNEISEKSEIFDDQFSVERPDGSNFTLKIRSTKLEDSAMYFCASSETPAGGTDTQYFGPGTRLTVL.

In this sample, this clone turned up once. V usage is TRBV9 and J usage is TRBJ1-2; no clear D gene. Trimming left V 0 bases short and J 4 bases short, with 10 bases between. Germline CDR1 SGDLS, CDR2 YYNGEE. The CDR3 has 14 residues. The CDR3 reads CASSVEEGGYGYTF. The CDR3 DNA sequence: TGTGCCAGCAGCGTAGAAGAGGGAGGCTATGGCTACACCTTC.

V gene TRBV11-2 combines with J gene TRBJ1-4; 7 bases match TRBD1. Germline-derived CDR1 and CDR2 are SGHAT and FQNNGV. V was clipped by 4 bases and J by 8 bases; unmatched bases: 7. The CDR3 length is 14 residues. Written as DNA, the CDR3 is TGTGCCAGCAGCTGGTCCAGGGGGGCGGAAAAACTGTTTTTT. This translates into CASSWSRGAEKLFF.

The chain uses TRBV5-1 and TRBJ2-5; D perhaps matches TRBD1 (6 bases). Germline V gene lookup returns CDR1 SGHRS and CDR2 YFSETQ. The CDR3 extends over 13 amino acids. V lost 3 bases and J 5 bases, leaving 11 bases between the germline ends. The CDR3 region is CASSSTGQETQYF. For the CDR3, the DNA is TGCGCCAGCAGCTCCACAGGGCAGGAGACCCAGTACTTC.

The J gene is TRBJ1-2, the V gene TRBV28; no clear D. V lost 5 bases and J lost 6, with 19 bases in between. In germline, CDR1 is MDHEN, CDR2 SYDVKM. The length of the CDR3 is 15 residues. CDR3 loop: CASSPPDEEIDGYTF. In DNA, the CDR3 is TGTGCCAGCAGTCCCCCGGACGAGGAGATAGATGGCTACACCTTC.

The V gene is TRBV18, the J gene TRBJ1-1; 7 bases are shared with TRBD1. The germline gives CDR1 KGHSH, CDR2 LQKENI. CDR3 length: 14 amino acids. The V gene end was trimmed by 8 bases and the J gene end by 1 base; junction bases not matched to a gene: 7. CDR3 amino acids: CASVPGQTNTEAFF. The CDR3 nucleotides are TGTGCCAGCGTACCGGGACAGACGAACACTGAAGCTTTCTTT.

The rearrangement uses TRBV30 and TRBJ1-4; D remains ambiguous. Trimming left V 4 bases short and J 10 bases short, with 13 bases between. This CDR3 has 12 amino acids. Per the germline V gene, CDR1 is GTSNPN and CDR2 is SVGIG (reference sequence). DNA of the CDR3: TGTGCCTGGACGCGAGGGAGTGGAAAACTGTTTTTT. This sequence encodes CAWTRGSGKLFF.

The J gene is TRBJ1-1, the V gene TRBV19, with D possibly matching TRBD1 (6 bases). V was trimmed by 6 bases and J by 1 base, leaving 15 bases between them. Germline V gene data show CDR1 as LNHDA and CDR2 as SQIVND (reference sequence). This CDR3 is 15 amino acids long. The DNA for the CDR3 is TGTGCCAGTAGAAGGGGGAGCGGACAGAACACTGAAGCTTTCTTT. Translation gives CASRRGSGQNTEAFF.

The chain couples TRBV9 to TRBJ2-3, with D tentatively TRBD2 (5 bases). This CDR3 spans 15 amino acids. Germline CDR1 is SGDLS and CDR2 is YYNGEE. V was shortened by 6 bases and J by 2 bases, with 16 bases between the two germline ends. DNA for the CDR3: TGTGCCAGCACTACAAGCGGAGACTACACAGATACGCAGTATTTT. Translated, it gives CASTTSGDYTDTQYF.

V gene TRBV9 combines with J gene TRBJ2-2, with TRBD1 matching 7 bases. There are 15 residues in the CDR3. V gave up 1 base and J gave up 2 bases; unmatched junction bases: 2. Germline CDR1 reads SGDLS; CDR2 reads YYNGEE. Here the CDR3 reads CASSVRTGNTGELFF. The CDR3 nucleotides read TGTGCCAGCAGCGTAAGGACAGGCAACACCGGGGAGCTGTTTTTT.

J is TRBJ2-1 and V is TRBV7-2, with TRBD2 matching 9 bases. This CDR3 has 16 residues. V trimming: 5 bases; J trimming: 1 base; junction bases outside the gene matches: 6. The germline gives CDR1 SGHTA, CDR2 FQGNSA. The chain's CDR3 is CASSLGGLASYNEQFF. As DNA, the CDR3 is TGTGCCAGCAGCCTGGGGGGACTAGCATCCTACAATGAGCAGTTCTTC.

The rearrangement uses TRBV5-1 and TRBJ1-1; no reliable D call. The V and J ends lost 0 bases and 1 base respectively, with 7 bases between them. Looked up from germline, CDR1 is SGHRS and CDR2 is YFSETQ. The CDR3 consists of 14 residues. The CDR3 loop is CASSLGSPNTEAFF. CDR3 DNA sequence: TGCGCCAGCAGCTTGGGGTCACCGAACACTGAAGCTTTCTTT.

This sequence joins TRBV7-9 and TRBJ2-3, with D possibly being TRBD2 (5 bases). CDR3 length: 14 residues. Germline lookup yields CDR1 SEHNR and CDR2 FQNEAQ (reference sequence). Trimming took 4 bases from V and 4 from J, leaving 12 bases between them. The CDR3 is CASSSTRWADTQYF. The CDR3 DNA follows: TGTGCCAGCAGCTCCACTAGGTGGGCAGATACGCAGTATTTT.

The rearrangement joins TRBV12-5 to TRBJ1-5; 8 positions match TRBD1. V lost 0 bases and J lost 3; bases outside the gene matches: 13. CDR3 length: 19 amino acids. CDR1 and CDR2 from the germline V gene are LGHNT and FRNRAP. Written as DNA, the CDR3 is TGTGCTAGTGGTTTGGTACTCAGCTCAGGGGGCCGGGTCAATCAGCCCCAGCATTTT. Protein product: CASGLVLSSGGRVNQPQHF.

This chain uses TRBV7-9 with TRBJ2-7; 10 bases align to TRBD1. V shed 5 bases, J shed 3 bases, and the junction held 4 bases outside the gene matches. Germline V gives CDR1 SEHNR, CDR2 FQNEAQ (reference sequence). The CDR3 runs 14 residues. CDR3 sequence reads: CASSLGQGNYEQYF. CDR3 nucleotides: TGTGCCAGCAGCCTGGGACAGGGGAACTACGAGCAGTACTTC.